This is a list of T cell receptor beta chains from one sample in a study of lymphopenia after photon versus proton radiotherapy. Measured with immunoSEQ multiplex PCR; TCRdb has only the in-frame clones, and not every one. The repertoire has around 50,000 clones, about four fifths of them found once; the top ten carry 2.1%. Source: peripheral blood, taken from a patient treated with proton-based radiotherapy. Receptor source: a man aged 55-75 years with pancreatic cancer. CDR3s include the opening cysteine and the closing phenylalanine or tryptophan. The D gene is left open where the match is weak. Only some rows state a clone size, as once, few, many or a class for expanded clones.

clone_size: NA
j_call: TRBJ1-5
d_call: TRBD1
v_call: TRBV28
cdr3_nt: TGTGCCAGCAGTTTAACCGGGACAGGCAATCAGCCCCAGCATTTT
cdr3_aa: CASSLTGTGNQPQHF

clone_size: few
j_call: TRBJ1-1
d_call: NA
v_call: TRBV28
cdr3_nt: TGTGCCAGCATAGGGACTGAAGCTTTCTTT
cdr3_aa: CASIGTEAFF

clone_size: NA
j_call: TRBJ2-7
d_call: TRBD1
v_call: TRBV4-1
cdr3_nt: TGCGCCAGCAGCGTAGACAGGGGGTACGAGCAGTACTTC
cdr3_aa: CASSVDRGYEQYF

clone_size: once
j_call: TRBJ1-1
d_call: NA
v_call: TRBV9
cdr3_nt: TGTGCCAGCAACGGGGCCGGAGGGGCTTTCTTT
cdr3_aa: CASNGAGGAFF

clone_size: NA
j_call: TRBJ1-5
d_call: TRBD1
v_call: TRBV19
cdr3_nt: TGTGCCAGTAGTAACCCAGACAGGGGGAATCAGCCCCAGCATTTT
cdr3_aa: CASSNPDRGNQPQHF

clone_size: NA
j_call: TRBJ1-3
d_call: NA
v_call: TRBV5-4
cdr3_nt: TGTGCCAGCAGTCGGCGCACGGGGAACTCTGGAAACACCATATATTTT
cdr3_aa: CASSRRTGNSGNTIYF

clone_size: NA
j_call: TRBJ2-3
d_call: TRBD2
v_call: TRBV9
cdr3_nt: TGTGCCAGCAGCGCCCAGCGGGGGGGACTAAAACCCTCAGATACGCAGTATTTT
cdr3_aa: CASSAQRGGLKPSDTQYF

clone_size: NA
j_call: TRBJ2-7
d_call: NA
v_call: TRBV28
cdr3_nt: TGTGCCAGCAGTACTACAGGGACCGCCTCCTACGAGCAGTACTTC
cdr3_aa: CASSTTGTASYEQYF

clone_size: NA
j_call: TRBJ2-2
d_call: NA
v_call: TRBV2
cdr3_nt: TGTGCCAGCAGTGAAGCCGAACTTACCACTTCGACCGGGGAGCTGTTTTTT
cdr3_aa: CASSEAELTTSTGELFF

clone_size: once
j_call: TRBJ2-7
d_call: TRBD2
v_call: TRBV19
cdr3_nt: TGTGCCAGTAGTAAAGGGAGGGTCTCCGAGCAGTACTTC
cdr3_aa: CASSKGRVSEQYF

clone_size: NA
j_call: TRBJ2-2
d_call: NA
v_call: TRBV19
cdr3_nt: TGTGCCAGTAGTACTGCGGGACCGCGAGGGGCCGGGGAGCTGTTTTTT
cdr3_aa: CASSTAGPRGAGELFF

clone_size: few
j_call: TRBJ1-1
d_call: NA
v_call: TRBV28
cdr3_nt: TGTGCCAGCAGTTGGTTAAACATATGGGGCACTGAAGCTTTCTTT
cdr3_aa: CASSWLNIWGTEAFF

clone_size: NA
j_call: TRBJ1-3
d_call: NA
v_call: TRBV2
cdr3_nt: TGTGCCAGCAGTGAAGCGCGGCAGGGTTACTCTGGAAACACCATATATTTT
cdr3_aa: CASSEARQGYSGNTIYF

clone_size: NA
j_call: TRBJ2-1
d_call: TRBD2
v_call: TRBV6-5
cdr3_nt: TGTGCCAGCAGTTACGATAATAGCGGGTTCAATGAGCAGTTCTTC
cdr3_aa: CASSYDNSGFNEQFF

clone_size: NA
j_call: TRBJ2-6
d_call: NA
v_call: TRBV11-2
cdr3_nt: TGTGCCAGCAGCTTAGGTGTCTCCGGACCTCTGGGCGGAGTGGCTTTC
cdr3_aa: CASSLGVSGPLGGVAF

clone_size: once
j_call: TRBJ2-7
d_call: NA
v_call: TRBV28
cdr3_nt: TGTGCCAGCGATGACAGGATTGCCTACGAGCAGTACTTC
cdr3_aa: CASDDRIAYEQYF

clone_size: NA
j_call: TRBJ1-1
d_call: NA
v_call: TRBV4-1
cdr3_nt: TGCGCCAGCAGCCAAGAAAGATGGGGTGGGGCTTTCTTT
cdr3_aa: CASSQERWGGAFF

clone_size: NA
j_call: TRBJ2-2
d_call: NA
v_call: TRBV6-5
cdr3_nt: TGTGCCAGCAGTTACGGAACGACCCCAAGTCAAGGGGAGCTGTTTTTT
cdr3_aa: CASSYGTTPSQGELFF

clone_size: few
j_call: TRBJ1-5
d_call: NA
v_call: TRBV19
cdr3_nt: TGTGCCAGTCGTTTGGGGGACCCGTATAGCAATCAGCCCCAGCATTTT
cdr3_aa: CASRLGDPYSNQPQHF

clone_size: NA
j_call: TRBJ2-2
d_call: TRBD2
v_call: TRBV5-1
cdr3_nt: TGCGCCAGCAGCACCACTGAAGCGGGAGGTCGAACCGGGGAGCTGTTTTTT
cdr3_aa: CASSTTEAGGRTGELFF

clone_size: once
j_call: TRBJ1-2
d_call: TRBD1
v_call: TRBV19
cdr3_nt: TGTGCCAGTAGAACCGGGACAGGGGCCTATGGCTACACCTTC
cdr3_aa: CASRTGTGAYGYTF

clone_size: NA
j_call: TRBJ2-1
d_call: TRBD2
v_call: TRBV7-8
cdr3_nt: TGTGCCAGCCGCTTGAGGTGGCTAGCGGGAGGGGGATGGAACAATGAGCAGTTCTTC
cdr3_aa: CASRLRWLAGGGWNNEQFF

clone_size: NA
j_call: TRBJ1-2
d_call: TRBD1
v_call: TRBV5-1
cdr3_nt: TGCGCCAGCTCCGGGGCAGGGGGCGCCGAGTCGTATGGCTACACCTTC
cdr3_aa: CASSGAGGAESYGYTF

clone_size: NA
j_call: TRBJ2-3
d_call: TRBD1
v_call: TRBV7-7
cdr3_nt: TGTGCTACCGCTGAGACAGGGGCGTCCACAGATACGCAGTATTTT
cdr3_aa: CATAETGASTDTQYF

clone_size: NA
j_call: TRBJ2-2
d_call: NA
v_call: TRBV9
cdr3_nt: TGTGCCAGCAGCGTAGAAATTGTAAACACCGGGGAGCTGTTTTTT
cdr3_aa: CASSVEIVNTGELFF

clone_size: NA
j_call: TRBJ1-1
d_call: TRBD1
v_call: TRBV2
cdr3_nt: TGTGCCAGCAGGTCCGGACAGGGGGTCACTGAAGCTTTCTTT
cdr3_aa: CASRSGQGVTEAFF

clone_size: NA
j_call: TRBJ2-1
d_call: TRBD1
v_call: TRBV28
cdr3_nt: TGTGCCAGCAGACCCATGAGGGACAGGGGTAATGAGCAGTTCTTC
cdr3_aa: CASRPMRDRGNEQFF

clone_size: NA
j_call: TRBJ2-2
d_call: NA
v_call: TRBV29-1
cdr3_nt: TGCAGCGTTGGGGACCCCACCGGGGAGCTGTTTTTT
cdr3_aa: CSVGDPTGELFF

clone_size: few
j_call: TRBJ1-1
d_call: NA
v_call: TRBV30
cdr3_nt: TGTGCCTGGACACGGAGGGACACTGAAGCTTTCTTT
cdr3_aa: CAWTRRDTEAFF

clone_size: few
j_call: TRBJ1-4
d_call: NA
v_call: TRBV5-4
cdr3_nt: TGTGCCAGCAGCTTGGGAGCGAATGAAAAACTGTTTTTT
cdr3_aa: CASSLGANEKLFF

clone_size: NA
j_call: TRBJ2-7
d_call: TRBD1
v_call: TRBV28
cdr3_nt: TGTGCCAGCAGGGCCACCGGGACAGCCTACGAGCAGTACTTC
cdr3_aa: CASRATGTAYEQYF

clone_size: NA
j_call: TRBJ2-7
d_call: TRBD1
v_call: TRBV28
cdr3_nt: TGTGCCAGCAGTCAACAGGGGGAAAACGAGCAGTACTTC
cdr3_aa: CASSQQGENEQYF

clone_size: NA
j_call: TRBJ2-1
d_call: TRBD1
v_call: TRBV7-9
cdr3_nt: TGTGCCAGCAGCTGGTCGAGTTTGGGCAGGGGGCAGCTTGGTGAGCAGTTCTTC
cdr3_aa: CASSWSSLGRGQLGEQFF

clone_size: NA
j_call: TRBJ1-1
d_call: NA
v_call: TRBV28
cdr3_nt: TGTGCCAGCAGTTCCCCAGGCGGGAGCACTGAAGCTTTCTTT
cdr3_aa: CASSSPGGSTEAFF

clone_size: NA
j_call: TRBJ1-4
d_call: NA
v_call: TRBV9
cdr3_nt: TGTGCCAGCAGCAGAGGGGTTGCTAATGAAAAACTGTTTTTT
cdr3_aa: CASSRGVANEKLFF

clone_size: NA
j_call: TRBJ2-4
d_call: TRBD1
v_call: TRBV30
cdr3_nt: TGTGCCTGGAGTGAGACAGGGGTCAACATTCAGTACTTC
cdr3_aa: CAWSETGVNIQYF

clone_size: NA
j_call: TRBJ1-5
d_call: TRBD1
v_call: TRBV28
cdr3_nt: TGTGCCAGCATTCAGGGGGACCAGCCCCAGCATTTT
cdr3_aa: CASIQGDQPQHF

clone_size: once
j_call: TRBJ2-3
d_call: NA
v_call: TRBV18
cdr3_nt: TGTGCCAGCTCACCGGGCCCCACCACAGATACGCAGTATTTT
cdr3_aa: CASSPGPTTDTQYF

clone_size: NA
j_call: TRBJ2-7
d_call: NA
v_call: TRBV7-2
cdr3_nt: TGTGCCAGCAGCCCCTATAGTCGCTCCTACGAGCAGTACTTC
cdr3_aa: CASSPYSRSYEQYF

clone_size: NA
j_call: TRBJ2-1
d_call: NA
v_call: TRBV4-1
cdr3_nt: TGCGCCAGCAGCCAAGATCGGCTCCCTTTCAATGAGCAGTTCTTC
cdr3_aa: CASSQDRLPFNEQFF

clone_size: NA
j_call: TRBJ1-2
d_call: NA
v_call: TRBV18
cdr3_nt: TGTGCCAGCTCAACGGGACAAGCTAACTATGGCTACACCTTC
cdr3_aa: CASSTGQANYGYTF

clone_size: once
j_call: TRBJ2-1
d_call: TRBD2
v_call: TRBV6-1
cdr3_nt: TGTGCCAGCAGTGAATACACTAGCGGGTTAAATGAGCAGTTCTTC
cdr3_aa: CASSEYTSGLNEQFF

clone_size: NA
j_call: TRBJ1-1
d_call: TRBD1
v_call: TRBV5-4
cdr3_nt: TGTGCCAGCAGCTCCCCCCCGCGCAGGGGGCTGGGCACTGAAGCTTTCTTT
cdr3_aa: CASSSPPRRGLGTEAFF

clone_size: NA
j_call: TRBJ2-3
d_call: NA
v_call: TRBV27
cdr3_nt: TGTGCCAGCAGTTCCTCCCGGACGCCCACAGATACGCAGTATTTT
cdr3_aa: CASSSSRTPTDTQYF

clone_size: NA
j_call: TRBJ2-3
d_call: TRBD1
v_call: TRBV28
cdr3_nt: TGTGCCAGCAGTTCACTGTACCTCCGGGACAGGGGGCGATCAGATACGCAGTATTTT
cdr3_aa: CASSSLYLRDRGRSDTQYF

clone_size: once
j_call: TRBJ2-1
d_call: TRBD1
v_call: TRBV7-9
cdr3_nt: TGTGCCAGCAGCGTGGGACAGTCCTACAATGAGCAGTTCTTC
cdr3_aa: CASSVGQSYNEQFF

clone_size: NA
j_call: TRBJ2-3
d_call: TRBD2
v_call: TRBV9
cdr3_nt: TGTGCCAGCAGCTATTCGGGAGGGGGGACAGATACGCAGTATTTT
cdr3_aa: CASSYSGGGTDTQYF

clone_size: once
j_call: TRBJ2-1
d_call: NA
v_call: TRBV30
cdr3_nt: TGTGCCTGGAGTTATTGGGTCTCCGGGACCTACAATGAGCAGTTCTTC
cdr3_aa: CAWSYWVSGTYNEQFF

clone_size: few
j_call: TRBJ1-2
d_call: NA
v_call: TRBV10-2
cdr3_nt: TGCGCCAGCAGTGAACAGGAATTGAACTATGGCTACACCTTC
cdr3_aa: CASSEQELNYGYTF

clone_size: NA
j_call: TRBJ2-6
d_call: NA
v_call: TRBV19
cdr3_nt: TGTGCCAGTAAAGCTTCTGGGGCCAACGTCCTGACTTTC
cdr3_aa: CASKASGANVLTF

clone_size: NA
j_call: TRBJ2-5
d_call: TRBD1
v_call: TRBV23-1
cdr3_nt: TGCGCCAGCAGGCCAACAGGGGGCTCAGGGTGGACCCAGTACTTC
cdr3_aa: CASRPTGGSGWTQYF